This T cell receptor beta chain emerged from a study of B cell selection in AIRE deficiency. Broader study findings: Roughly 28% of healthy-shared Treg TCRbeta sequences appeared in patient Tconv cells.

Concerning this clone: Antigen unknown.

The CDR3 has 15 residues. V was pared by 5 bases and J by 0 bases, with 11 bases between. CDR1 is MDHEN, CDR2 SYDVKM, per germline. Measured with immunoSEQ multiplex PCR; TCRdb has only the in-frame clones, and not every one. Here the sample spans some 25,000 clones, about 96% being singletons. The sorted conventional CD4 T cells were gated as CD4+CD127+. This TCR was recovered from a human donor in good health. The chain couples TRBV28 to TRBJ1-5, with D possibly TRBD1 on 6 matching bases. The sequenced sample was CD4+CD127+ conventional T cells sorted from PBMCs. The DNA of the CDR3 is TGTGCCAGCAGTGGCACGGGACATAGCAATCAGCCCCAGCATTTT. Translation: CASSGTGHSNQPQHF.